The 3 T cell receptor beta chains presented below share a single source sample, sequenced in a study of ipilimumab plus nivolumab after autologous stem cell transplantation. Using immunoSEQ multiplex PCR, the repertoire was profiled, and TCRdb retains in-frame clones only, with some absent. The sample carries more than 20,000 clones, about 80% recorded once. The material was PBMCs, obtained in a trial of ipilimumab plus nivolumab as post-transplant consolidation. These TCRs come from a male donor with diffuse large B-cell lymphoma.

The genes are TRBV2 and TRBJ2-1; weak D call: TRBD2 (6 bases). The V gene's germline CDR1 is SNHLY and CDR2 FYNNEI. V was cut by 8 bases and J by 1 base, with 18 bases left in between. There are 16 residues in the CDR3. DNA for the CDR3: TGTGCCAGCGCCTACTCTAGCGTCCTGTCCTACAATGAGCAGTTCTTC. Translating gives CASAYSSVLSYNEQFF.

The chain has TRBV30 and TRBJ1-6, with D unclear. This CDR3 has 15 residues. Germline values: CDR1 GTSNPN, CDR2 SVGIG (reference sequence). Trimming left V 0 bases short and J 0 bases short, with 6 bases between. CDR3 coding DNA: TGTGCCTGGAGTGTGGGGAGCTCCTATAATTCACCCCTCCACTTT. This codes for CAWSVGSSYNSPLHF.

This clone came up a few times. The chain has TRBV28 and TRBJ2-3; 11 positions match TRBD2. Per the germline V gene, CDR1 is MDHEN and CDR2 is SYDVKM. V dropped 4 bases and J dropped 5; count of bases not matched to a gene: 8. The CDR3 spans 16 residues. For the CDR3, the DNA is TGTGCCAGCAGTTCCACACTAGCGGGGGCGGTAGATACGCAGTATTTT. The encoded protein is CASSSTLAGAVDTQYF.